The following is a T cell receptor beta chain sequence with its context. The antigen remains undetermined. J was trimmed by 2 bases and V by 3 bases; bases with no gene match: 3. The germline V gene has CDR1 MNHEY and CDR2 SMNVEV (reference sequence). The CDR3 runs 15 residues. These data originate in a study of blood T cells in healthy people across ages. Study outcomes and limitations: As age increased, TCR beta diversity per million T cells fell in a roughly linear fashion. The study could not conclusively compare naive and antigen-experienced cells, given its unsorted PBMCs. Aged donors had fewer naive CD4+ cells and lower diversity than long-lived donors. Unknown CMV status may confound age-related changes in expanded clones.

The authors ran a second PCR of 7 to 11 cycles using a sample-barcoded 5' primer and a J-beta primer mix. TCRdb reprocessed the 5' RACE reads with MiXCR, giving one entry per CDR3 protein. Here the sample spans approximately 360,000 distinct CDR3 sequences, over 45% being singletons. The sequencing input was blood. The rearrangement uses TRBV27 and TRBJ2-1; 8 bases fit TRBD1. This TCR was recovered from a man in his 60s in good health. CDR3 DNA: TGTGCCAGCAGTTTCCCGGGACAGGCCTACAATGAGCAGTTCTTC. Translation gives CASSFPGQAYNEQFF.